This T cell receptor beta chain was sequenced for a study of early T cells in non-severe SARS-CoV-2 infection. Study-level background: The chains were unpaired, and the sequenced material was bulk RNA from unsorted whole blood. Study results and caveats: VDJdb matching skewed toward anti-spike CD8 responses, missing private and CD4 specificities.

There are 15 residues in the CDR3. V lost 5 bases and J lost 0, with 10 bases in between. Germline V gene sequence: CDR1 SGHAT, CDR2 FQNNGV. Unique molecular identifiers were added to individual cDNA molecules. TCRdb analysed the 5' RACE reads with MiXCR anew, one entry per CDR3 protein. Among some 40,000 distinct CDR3 sequences, 4.7% were seen once, and the ten largest hold 4.8%. This clonotype was seen many times. Its target is unknown. This sequence originates from an adult who was a healthcare worker with PCR-confirmed SARS-CoV-2 infection or an uninfected control (not recorded which). The rearrangement links TRBV11-2 to TRBJ2-2; D not resolved. Specimen: whole blood. The CDR3 DNA reads TGTGCCAGCAGCCTTACAGCTACGAACACCGGGGAGCTGTTTTTT. It specifies CASSLTATNTGELFF.